The 20 T cell receptor beta chains in this list originate from one sample, sequenced in a study of T-cell memory formation after mild COVID-19 (dated by TCRdb to about 2021). The library was built by means of 5' RACE. TCRdb shows the sequencer as Illumina NovaSeq 6000. TCRdb trimmed public reads at Q25 via fastp, called clones via MiXCR and kept in-frame beta chains. For every CDR3 protein sequence, its rows merge into one entry that carries the most common genes and DNA. The sample yields around 99,000 distinct CDR3 sequences; approximately 14% were counted once. Clones ranked in the top ten supply around 43% of the sample. Sequenced: PBMCs or a T cell subset sorted from them (not recorded which). All receptors derive from a man between 18 and 29 years old who had mild COVID-19 (a few samples of this study predate the infection). The sample titles of this study are shuffled in the database, so cell type and time point are left out; the donor was told from shared clones.

This clonotype showed up many times. The chain couples TRBV6-2 or TRBV6-3 to TRBJ2-7; D is ambiguous. This CDR3 has 14 residues. Trimming pared 5 bases from V and 2 bases from J, leaving 13 bases between. Germline loops: CDR1 MNHEY, CDR2 SVGEGT. The CDR3 is CASSPLNPTYEQYF. The DNA of the CDR3 is TGTGCCAGCAGTCCACTAAATCCTACCTACGAGCAGTACTTC.

This clonotype turned up a few times. The V call is TRBV7-8, the J call TRBJ2-5; D is unresolved. Per germline, CDR1 SGHVS and CDR2 FQNEAQ. CDR3 length: 14 amino acids. V lost 5 bases to trimming and J lost 5 bases, with 15 bases between them. The CDR3 nucleotides are TGTGCCAGCAGCCCAGATCTTGTGGGGGAGACCCAGTACTTC. Translating it yields CASSPDLVGETQYF.

This clonotype was detected a few times. The rearrangement joins TRBV9 to TRBJ1-1; possible D gene TRBD1, 6 bases. Germline CDR1 SGDLS, CDR2 YYNGEE. The CDR3 totals 12 residues. The V gene lost 3 bases and the J gene lost 3 bases, with 6 bases spanning the gap. CDR3 amino acids: CASSEGDTEAFF. The CDR3, as DNA: TGTGCCAGCAGCGAGGGGGACACTGAAGCTTTCTTT.

This clonotype was counted a few times. This chain uses TRBV7-9 with TRBJ1-1, with 8 bases fitting TRBD1. The length of the CDR3 is 15 residues. CDR1 SEHNR and CDR2 FQNEAQ come from the germline V gene (reference sequence). Losses at the gene ends were 5 bases for V and 6 bases for J; bases not matched to a gene: 11. CDR3 DNA sequence: TGTGCCAGCAGCCCTGTGACAGGGGTGTTCCCTGAAGCTTTCTTT. This codes for CASSPVTGVFPEAFF.

This clonotype was counted ten times or more. The chain couples TRBV24-1 to TRBJ2-5; unclear D gene. This CDR3 is built from 13 residues. The V gene lost 3 bases and the J gene lost 5 bases, with 9 bases spanning the gap. Germline lookup yields CDR1 KGHDR and CDR2 SFDVKD. The DNA for the CDR3 is TGTGCCACCAGTGATGTAGGTGAGGAGACCCAGTACTTC. This gives the protein CATSDVGEETQYF.

V and J are TRBV18 and TRBJ1-6, with 7 bases fitting TRBD1. Germline CDR1 reads KGHSH; CDR2 reads LQKENI. The CDR3 is 15 residues long. The trim removed 2 bases at V and 6 bases at J, leaving 4 bases unmatched. CDR3 nucleotides: TGTGCCAGCTCACCAAGGGGGCTCGGTAATTCACCCCTCCACTTT. It is translated as CASSPRGLGNSPLHF.

The V call is TRBV4-3, the J call TRBJ1-1; D gene unclear. The germline V gene encodes CDR1 LGHNA and CDR2 YSLEER. Trimming stripped 1 base from V and 5 bases from J, with 11 bases between. CDR3 length: 14 amino acids. This chain's CDR3 is CASSQVIGSTEAFF. Here the CDR3 DNA reads TGCGCCAGCAGCCAAGTAATAGGGAGTACTGAAGCTTTCTTT.

V is TRBV15 and J is TRBJ2-2; TRBD1 might be the D (8 bases). CDR1 and CDR2 from the germline V gene are LNHNV and YYDKDF (reference sequence). The length of the CDR3 is 16 residues. Trimming removed 5 bases at V and 2 bases at J, with 15 bases between. CDR3 coding DNA: TGTGCCACCAGCTGGGAGGGACAGGTTAACACCGGGGAGCTGTTTTTT. The encoded protein is CATSWEGQVNTGELFF.

The chain links TRBV2 to TRBJ2-1, with a possible D match to TRBD1 (5 bases). The length of the CDR3 is 16 residues. Germline CDR1 SNHLY, CDR2 FYNNEI. The V gene lost 3 bases and the J gene lost 0 bases, with 12 bases spanning the gap. CDR3 coding DNA: TGTGCCAGCAGTGAGGGGCTACCTAGCTCCTACAATGAGCAGTTCTTC. It yields the protein CASSEGLPSSYNEQFF.

V and J are TRBV4-3 and TRBJ2-7, with 7 bases identical to TRBD2. Trimming cost V 4 bases and J 2 bases; bases outside gene matches: 5. Germline CDR1 is LGHNA and CDR2 is YSLEER. CDR3 length: 14 amino acids. In DNA form, the CDR3 reads TGCGCCAGCAGCCGGGGCGGGGGAGCCTACGAGCAGTACTTC. Translating it yields CASSRGGGAYEQYF.

The J gene is TRBJ2-5, the V gene TRBV24-1; the D gene could be TRBD1 or TRBD2 (5 bases each). V was clipped by 3 bases and J by 6 bases, with 13 bases between them. This CDR3 region has 14 residues. Germline CDR1 and CDR2: KGHDR and SFDVKD. For the CDR3, the DNA is TGTGCCACCAGTGATCGGGGCGGAACGAAGACCCAGTACTTC. It is translated as CATSDRGGTKTQYF.

This clonotype was detected only a few times. The genes are TRBV4-3 and TRBJ2-7, with TRBD1 identical over 8 bases. The germline gives CDR1 LGHNA, CDR2 YSLEER. The CDR3 loop spans 17 amino acids. Unmatched junction bases numbered 12, after V lost 0 bases and J lost 5 bases. CDR3 in DNA: TGCGCCAGCAGCCAAGATCCGGGGCGGACAGGGACCCACGAGCAGTACTTC. Encoded protein: CASSQDPGRTGTHEQYF.

The chain combines TRBV9 with TRBJ1-5; D is unresolved. This CDR3 has 13 residues. CDR1 and CDR2 from the germline V gene are SGDLS and YYNGEE. V lost 3 bases and J lost 2, with 6 bases in between. The DNA of the CDR3 is TGTGCCAGCAGCGCGTTCGGCAATCAGCCCCAGCATTTT. Protein product: CASSAFGNQPQHF.

V and J are TRBV12-3 or TRBV12-4 and TRBJ1-2, with 7 bases aligning to TRBD1. The CDR3 covers 14 residues. V gave up 6 bases and J gave up 4 bases; unmatched junction bases: 8. The CDR3 DNA sequence: TGTGCCAGCAGGCCAGGACAGGCTGGCTATGGCTACACCTTC. It codes for CASRPGQAGYGYTF.

This clonotype was picked up many times. The chain recombines TRBV5-1 with TRBJ2-7; 7 bases are shared with TRBD1. Trimming cost V 4 bases and J 1 base; bases outside gene matches: 11. This CDR3 is 16 amino acids long. CDR1 is SGHRS, CDR2 YFSETQ, per germline. The CDR3 coding sequence is TGCGCCAGCAGCCGGGACAGACCCACTCCTTCCTACGAGCAGTACTTC. Protein sequence: CASSRDRPTPSYEQYF.

This clonotype showed up just a few times. This sequence joins TRBV20-1 and TRBJ1-2; D remains unclear. Germline CDR1 and CDR2: DFQATT and SNEGSKA (reference sequence). V was cut by 2 bases and J by 6 bases, with 7 bases left in between. This CDR3 has 11 residues. The CDR3 loop is CSARWVDGYTF. DNA of the CDR3: TGCAGTGCTAGATGGGTGGATGGCTACACCTTC.

The chain employs TRBV5-4 and TRBJ2-7; 9 nucleotides line up with TRBD1. CDR1 and CDR2 from the germline V gene are SGHNT and YYREEE (reference sequence). V shed 0 bases and J 7 bases; nucleotides not matched to a gene: 5. This CDR3 is 14 amino acids long. In DNA form, the CDR3 reads TGTGCCAGCAGCTTGGCCTGGACAGGGGAGGAGCAGTACGTC. This encodes CASSLAWTGEEQYV.

At least ten counts were recorded for this clonotype. The J gene is TRBJ2-7, the V gene TRBV7-2; D is unresolved. V was trimmed by 5 bases and J by 4 bases, leaving 6 bases between them. Germline loops: CDR1 SGHTA, CDR2 FQGNSA. The CDR3 is 11 amino acids. CDR3 residues: CASSEIYEQYF. CDR3 sequence (DNA): TGTGCCAGCAGCGAAATATACGAGCAGTACTTC. The variable domain in full, with the rest retrieved from reference TRBV7-2 and TRBJ2-7, is GAGVSQSPSNKVTEKGKDVELRCDPISGHTALYWYRQSLGQGLEFLIYFQGNSAPDKSGLPSDRFSAERTGGSVSTLTIQRTQQEDSAVYLCASSEIYEQYFGPGTRLTVT.

This clonotype was found a few times. The chain joins TRBV4-1 to TRBJ2-2; TRBD1 or TRBD2 may be the D gene (6 bases each). The V and J ends lost 4 bases and 3 bases respectively, with 12 bases between them. The germline V gene encodes CDR1 MGHRA and CDR2 YSYEKL. The CDR3 consists of 15 residues. CDR3 bases: TGCGCCAGCAGCCCCAGGGGAGGTGACACCGGGGAGCTGTTTTTT. Residues: CASSPRGGDTGELFF.

The V and J genes are TRBV5-5 and TRBJ2-2; 9 bases match TRBD1. CDR3 length equals 16 residues. Germline lookup yields CDR1 SGHKS and CDR2 YYEKEE (reference sequence). The V gene end was trimmed by 7 bases and the J gene end by 6 bases; junction bases not matched to a gene: 13. The CDR3 here is CASRPPRTGVAGELFF. The CDR3 DNA is TGTGCCAGCCGGCCCCCCCGGACAGGGGTGGCCGGGGAGCTGTTTTTT.